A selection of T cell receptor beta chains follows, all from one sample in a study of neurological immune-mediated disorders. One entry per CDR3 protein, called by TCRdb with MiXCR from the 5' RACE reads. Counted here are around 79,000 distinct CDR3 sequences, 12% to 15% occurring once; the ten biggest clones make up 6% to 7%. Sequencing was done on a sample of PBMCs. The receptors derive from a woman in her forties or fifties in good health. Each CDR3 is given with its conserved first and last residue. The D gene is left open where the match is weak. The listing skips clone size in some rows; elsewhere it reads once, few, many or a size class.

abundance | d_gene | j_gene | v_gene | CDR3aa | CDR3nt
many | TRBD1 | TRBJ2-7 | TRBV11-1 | CASSKGQAEYEQYF | TGTGCCAGCAGCAAAGGACAGGCAGAATACGAGCAGTACTTC
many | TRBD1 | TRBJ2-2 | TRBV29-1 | CSVARDSNPGELFF | TGCAGCGTTGCCCGGGACAGCAACCCAGGGGAGCTGTTTTTT
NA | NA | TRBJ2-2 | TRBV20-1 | CSAPKGPRNTGELFF | TGCAGTGCCCCGAAGGGTCCGCGGAACACCGGGGAGCTGTTTTTT
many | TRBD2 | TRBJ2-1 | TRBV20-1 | CSARGEAGVYNEQFF | TGCAGTGCTAGAGGGGAGGCGGGGGTCTACAATGAGCAGTTCTTC
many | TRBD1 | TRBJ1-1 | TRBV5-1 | CASSLQGQENTEAFF | TGCGCCAGCAGCTTACAGGGGCAAGAGAACACTGAAGCTTTCTTT
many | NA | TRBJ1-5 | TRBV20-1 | CSARAQNNQPQHF | TGCAGTGCTAGAGCACAGAACAATCAGCCCCAGCATTTT
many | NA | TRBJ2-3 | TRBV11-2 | CASRWYTDTQYF | TGTGCCAGCAGGTGGTACACAGATACGCAGTATTTT
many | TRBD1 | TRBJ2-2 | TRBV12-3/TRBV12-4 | CASRWTGSGELFF | TGTGCCAGCAGATGGACAGGGTCCGGGGAGCTGTTTTTT
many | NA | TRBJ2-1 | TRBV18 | CASSPGWGRSYNEQFF | TGTGCCAGCTCACCGGGGTGGGGACGCTCCTACAATGAGCAGTTCTTC
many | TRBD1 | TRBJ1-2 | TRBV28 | CASSYGTGSNYGYTF | TGTGCCAGCAGCTACGGGACAGGGAGTAACTATGGCTACACCTTC
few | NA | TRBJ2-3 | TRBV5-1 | CASSLRVDTDTQYF | TGCGCCAGCAGCTTACGGGTAGACACAGATACGCAGTATTTT
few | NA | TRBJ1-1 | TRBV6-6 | CASSHDSEKGAFF | TGTGCCAGCAGTCATGACAGTGAGAAGGGAGCTTTCTTT
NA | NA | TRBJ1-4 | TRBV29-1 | CSVRTGLNEKLFF | TGCAGCGTTCGAACAGGGCTTAATGAAAAACTGTTTTTT
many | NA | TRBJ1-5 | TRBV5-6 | CASSLGRVGNQPQHF | TGTGCCAGCAGCTTGGGGAGGGTAGGTAATCAGCCCCAGCATTTT
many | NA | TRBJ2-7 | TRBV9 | CASSVASPGTSYEQYF | TGTGCCAGCAGCGTAGCCTCGCCGGGGACCTCCTACGAGCAGTACTTC
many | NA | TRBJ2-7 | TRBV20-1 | CSARVRPGAYEQYF | TGCAGTGCTAGAGTCAGACCGGGGGCCTACGAGCAGTACTTC
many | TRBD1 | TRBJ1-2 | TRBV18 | CASSPGQGANYGYTF | TGTGCCAGCTCACCAGGACAGGGGGCTAACTATGGCTACACCTTC
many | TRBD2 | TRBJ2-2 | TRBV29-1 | CSVELAGPRGELFF | TGCAGCGTTGAACTAGCGGGACCGCGGGGGGAGCTGTTTTTT
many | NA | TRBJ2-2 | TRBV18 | CASSPPGLFGELFF | TGTGCCAGCTCACCACCGGGGCTCTTCGGGGAGCTGTTTTTT
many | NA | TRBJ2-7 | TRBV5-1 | CASSPQGHTNEQYF | TGCGCCAGCAGCCCGCAAGGACATACCAACGAGCAGTACTTC
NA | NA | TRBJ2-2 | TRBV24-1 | CATSDFAQGGDTGELFF | TGTGCCACCAGTGATTTTGCGCAGGGCGGTGACACCGGGGAGCTGTTTTTT
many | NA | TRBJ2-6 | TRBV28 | CASSPGLGRSSGANVLTF | TGTGCCAGCAGCCCGGGGCTGGGCAGAAGCTCTGGGGCCAACGTCCTGACTTTC
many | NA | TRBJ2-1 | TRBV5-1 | CASRSISTYNEQFF | TGCGCCAGCAGGTCGATTTCCACTTACAATGAGCAGTTCTTC
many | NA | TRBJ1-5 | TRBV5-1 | CASSLGGKSPNQPQHF | TGCGCCAGCAGCCTGGGGGGGAAAAGCCCCAATCAGCCCCAGCATTTT
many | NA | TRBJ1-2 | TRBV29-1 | CSVEKGDYGYTF | TGCAGCGTTGAAAAAGGTGACTATGGCTACACCTTC
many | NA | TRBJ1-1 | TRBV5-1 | CASNQDPNTEAFF | TGCGCCAGCAACCAAGATCCGAACACTGAAGCTTTCTTT
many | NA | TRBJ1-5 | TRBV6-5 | CASSYARRVQPQHF | TGTGCCAGCAGTTACGCCAGGCGGGTTCAGCCCCAGCATTTT
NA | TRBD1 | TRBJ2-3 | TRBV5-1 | CASSRGQGELTDTQYF | TGCGCCAGCAGCAGGGGACAGGGGGAGTTGACAGATACGCAGTATTTT
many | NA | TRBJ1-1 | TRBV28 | CASSPRGGSVLGAFF | TGTGCCAGCAGTCCCCGGGGGGGCAGCGTTCTTGGGGCTTTCTTT
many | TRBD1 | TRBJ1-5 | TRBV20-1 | CSARIGQGGSQPQHF | TGCAGTGCTAGGATCGGACAGGGGGGATCTCAGCCCCAGCATTTT
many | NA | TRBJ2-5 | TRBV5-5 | CASSLSHQETQYF | TGTGCCAGCAGCTTGTCCCACCAAGAGACCCAGTACTTC
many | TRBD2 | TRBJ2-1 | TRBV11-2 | CASSLYGGSTYNEQFF | TGTGCCAGCAGCCTCTACGGCGGGAGTACCTACAATGAGCAGTTCTTC
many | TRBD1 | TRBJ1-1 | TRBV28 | CASSPPRTGNTEAFF | TGTGCCAGCAGCCCACCACGGACAGGGAACACTGAAGCTTTCTTT
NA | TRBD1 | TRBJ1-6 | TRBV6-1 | CASDRAARDNSPLHF | TGTGCCAGCGACAGGGCAGCCCGGGATAATTCACCCCTCCACTTT
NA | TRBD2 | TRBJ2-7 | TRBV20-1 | CSALEGLAYEQYF | TGCAGTGCCTTAGAAGGACTAGCGTACGAGCAGTACTTC
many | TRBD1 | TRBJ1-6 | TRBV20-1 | CSASQGANRNSPLHF | TGCAGTGCTAGTCAGGGGGCCAACCGGAATTCACCCCTCCACTTT
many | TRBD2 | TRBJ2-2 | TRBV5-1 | CASSKSGTNTGELFF | TGCGCCAGCAGCAAAAGCGGGACGAACACCGGGGAGCTGTTTTTT
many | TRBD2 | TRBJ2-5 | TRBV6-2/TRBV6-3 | CASISSGGAEETQYF | TGTGCCAGCATAAGTAGCGGGGGGGCCGAAGAGACCCAGTACTTC
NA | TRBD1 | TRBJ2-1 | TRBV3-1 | CASSHLWDRGYNEQFF | TGTGCCAGCAGCCATCTCTGGGACAGGGGTTACAATGAGCAGTTCTTC
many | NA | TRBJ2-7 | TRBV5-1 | CASSLVTATYEQYF | TGCGCCAGCAGCTTGGTGACAGCAACCTACGAGCAGTACTTC
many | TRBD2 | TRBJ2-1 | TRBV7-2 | CASSLASGGGYNEQFF | TGTGCCAGCAGCTTAGCGAGCGGGGGGGGCTACAATGAGCAGTTCTTC